These 32 T cell receptor beta chains were sequenced from one sample in a study of T cells after yellow fever vaccination. TCRdb used MiXCR to reprocess the 5' RACE reads, holding one entry per CDR3 protein. The table shows fewer than 400,000 distinct CDR3 sequences, with around 6.4% occurring only once. The sample was PBMCs, taken 5 days after the yellow fever booster vaccination. The receptors were gathered from a man aged 30 to 45 who received the YFV17D yellow fever vaccine.

This clonotype has ten or more counts. The chain is built from TRBV9 and TRBJ2-7, with 7 bases lining up with TRBD2. V lost 0 bases to trimming and J lost 0 bases; unmatched junction nucleotides: 3. The CDR3 is 15 residues long. Germline V CDR1 and CDR2: SGDLS, YYNGEE. The CDR3 DNA follows: TGTGCCAGCAGCGTAGGGGGGGAGGGCTCCTACGAGCAGTACTTC. The encoded protein is CASSVGGEGSYEQYF.

This clonotype was counted between two and nine times. The V gene is TRBV6-1, the J gene TRBJ2-3; 12 nucleotides agree with TRBD2. Germline V CDR1 and CDR2: MNHNS, SASEGT. V was pared by 5 bases and J by 2 bases, with 5 bases of the junction left unmatched. CDR3 length: 16 residues. The CDR3 DNA follows: TGTGCCAGCAGTCCCGGGACTAGCGGGTACACAGATACGCAGTATTTT. Its translation is CASSPGTSGYTDTQYF.

This clonotype has at least ten counts. The chain joins TRBV20-1 to TRBJ2-7, with D possibly being TRBD2 (6 bases). V was cut by 2 bases and J by 0 bases, with 11 bases left in between. This CDR3 comprises 14 residues. Germline V CDR1 and CDR2: DFQATT, SNEGSKA (reference sequence). CDR3 protein: CSARPGSGSYEQYF. The DNA of the CDR3 is TGCAGTGCTAGACCCGGGAGTGGCTCCTACGAGCAGTACTTC.

This clonotype was detected many times. The chain is built from TRBV7-2 and TRBJ1-1, with D possibly being TRBD1 (5 bases). Trimming left V 4 bases short and J 3 bases short, with 15 bases between. Per germline, CDR1 SGHTA and CDR2 FQGNSA. The CDR3 is made up of 15 amino acids. The CDR3 is CASSSGWKVDTEAFF. CDR3 DNA: TGTGCCAGCAGCTCAGGGTGGAAGGTCGACACTGAAGCTTTCTTT.

This clonotype was seen ten or more times. The DNA for the CDR3 is TGCAGTGCTAGCCGGGCCCCCGATGAGACCCAGTACTTC. Its translation is CSASRAPDETQYF. The chain joins TRBV20-1 to TRBJ2-5; no clear D gene. V shed 3 bases and J shed 5 bases, with 13 bases lying between them. This CDR3 has 13 residues. Per the germline V gene, CDR1 is DFQATT and CDR2 is SNEGSKA (reference sequence).

A few counts support this clonotype. This chain uses TRBV12-3 or TRBV12-4 with TRBJ1-5; TRBD1 matches 7 bases. The length of the CDR3 is 16 residues. J lost 6 bases, V lost 1 base, and 9 bases had no gene match. The CDR3 DNA is TGTGCCAGCAGTTTAGGGGACAGAGCCGTTGGTCAGCCCCAGCATTTT. This gives the protein CASSLGDRAVGQPQHF.

The chain recombines TRBV20-1 with TRBJ2-2; maybe TRBD2 (6 bases). Trimming pared 3 bases from V and 2 bases from J, leaving 7 bases between. This CDR3 contains 13 residues. Germline CDR1 is DFQATT and CDR2 is SNEGSKA (reference sequence). DNA for the CDR3: TGCAGTGCTAGCGGGAGTAACACCGGGGAGCTGTTTTTT. This translates into CSASGSNTGELFF.

The table lists this clonotype with many counts. J is TRBJ2-7 and V is TRBV7-2; D is possibly TRBD1 (6 bases). V lost 5 bases and J 3 bases, leaving 17 bases between the germline ends. The CDR3 covers 15 residues. Germline loops: CDR1 SGHTA, CDR2 FQGNSA. The CDR3 sequence is CASSPGPGDDYEQYF. As DNA, the CDR3 is TGTGCCAGCAGCCCAGGGCCAGGGGATGACTACGAGCAGTACTTC.

This clonotype has just a few counts. The rearrangement joins TRBV5-1 to TRBJ2-1, with D perhaps matching TRBD2 (6 bases). Germline CDR1 SGHRS, CDR2 YFSETQ. V dropped 4 bases and J dropped 8 bases, with 19 bases sitting between them. The CDR3 extends over 15 amino acids. CDR3 sequence reads: CASSTRGGSTDEQFF. The CDR3 DNA is TGCGCCAGCAGCACCCGAGGAGGGAGTACCGATGAGCAGTTCTTC. The entire variable domain, with the rest obtained from reference TRBV5-1 and TRBJ2-1, is as follows: KAGVTQTPRYLIKTRGQQVTLSCSPISGHRSVSWYQQTPGQGLQFLFEYFSETQRNKGNFPGRFSGRQFSNSRSEMNVSTLELGDSALYLCASSTRGGSTDEQFFGPGTRLTVL.

This clonotype was observed a few times. This chain's CDR3 is CASSLHLGGSGRETQYF. The DNA for the CDR3 is TGTGCCAGCAGCCTCCATCTAGGGGGGAGTGGGAGGGAGACCCAGTACTTC. The chain links TRBV5-4 to TRBJ2-5; perhaps D is TRBD1 or TRBD2 (6 bases each). The CDR3 runs 17 residues. The germline V gene encodes CDR1 SGHNT and CDR2 YYREEE (reference sequence). V lost 4 bases to trimming and J lost 5 bases, with 24 bases between them. Based on the CDR3 plus reference TRBV5-4 and TRBJ2-5, the full variable domain is ETGVTQSPTHLIKTRGQQVTLRCSSQSGHNTVSWYQQALGQGPQFIFQYYREEENGRGNFPPRFSGLQFPNYSSELNVNALELDDSALYLCASSLHLGGSGRETQYFGPGTRLLVL.

This clonotype was detected only a few times. The chain links TRBV10-3 to TRBJ2-5; 7 bases align to TRBD1. V lost 5 bases, J lost 5 bases, and 5 bases stayed unmatched. The CDR3 has 13 amino acids. CDR1 and CDR2 (germline): ENHRY, SYGVKD. The CDR3 DNA follows: TGTGCCATCAGTAGACAGGGTAGCGAGACCCAGTACTTC. It encodes CAISRQGSETQYF.

This clonotype was observed many times. The chain recombines TRBV7-6 with TRBJ2-7; D gene ambiguous. Germline CDR1 SGHVS, CDR2 FNYEAQ. V lost 1 base and J lost 0, with 13 bases in between. CDR3 size: 16 residues. As DNA, the CDR3 is TGTGCCAGCAGCTTAGGCCGTGGCCAGGACTCCTACGAGCAGTACTTC. This gives the protein CASSLGRGQDSYEQYF.

This clonotype was recorded at least ten times. V usage is TRBV4-3 and J usage is TRBJ2-7, with 9 bases aligning to TRBD2. The germline CDR1 and CDR2 sequences are LGHNA and YSLEER. The V segment lost 1 base and the J segment 3 bases; nucleotides outside the gene matches: 10. The CDR3 spans 17 residues. CDR3 bases: TGCGCCAGCAGCCAAGTCTCGGGAGCGGGAGGTTTCTACGAGCAGTACTTC. Translation gives CASSQVSGAGGFYEQYF.

This clonotype was counted between two and nine times. The chain couples TRBV11-2 to TRBJ1-6; the D is unclear. V gave up 1 base and J gave up 1 base, with 14 bases separating them. The CDR3 extends over 18 amino acids. Germline V gene data show CDR1 as SGHAT and CDR2 as FQNNGV. The CDR3 region is CASSLGGSWRSYNSPLHF. In nucleotides, the CDR3 is TGTGCCAGCAGCTTAGGGGGATCCTGGAGGTCCTATAATTCACCCCTCCACTTT.

This clonotype was observed once. The rearrangement joins TRBV19 to TRBJ2-1; tentative D call: TRBD1 (6 bases). Trimming took off 4 bases at V and 0 bases at J, with 10 bases between the two ends. The CDR3 sequence is 15 residues long. Germline lookup yields CDR1 LNHDA and CDR2 SQIVND (reference sequence). CDR3 nucleotide sequence: TGTGCCAGTAGTACGATGGACAGCTCCTACAATGAGCAGTTCTTC. It is translated as CASSTMDSSYNEQFF. The whole variable domain, filled in from reference TRBV19 and TRBJ2-1, reads DGGITQSPKYLFRKEGQNVTLSCEQNLNHDAMYWYRQDPGQGLRLIYYSQIVNDFQKGDIAEGYSVSREKKESFPLTVTSAQKNPTAFYLCASSTMDSSYNEQFFGPGTRLTVL.

The chain is built from TRBV5-4 and TRBJ2-3; TRBD2 agrees at 8 bases. The CDR3 extends over 17 amino acids. V dropped 1 base and J dropped 0; count of bases not matched to a gene: 7. Germline CDR1 and CDR2: SGHNT and YYREEE (reference sequence). CDR3 sequence (DNA): TGTGCCAGCAGCTTGATTAATAGCGGGACTAGCACAGATACGCAGTATTTT. This translates into CASSLINSGTSTDTQYF.

This clonotype was observed a handful of times. CDR3 loop: CSAKTGTYEQYF. CDR3 nucleotide sequence: TGCAGTGCTAAGACAGGGACCTACGAGCAGTACTTC. This chain uses TRBV20-1 with TRBJ2-7; 7 bases are shared with TRBD1. The CDR3 contains 12 residues. CDR1 and CDR2 (germline): DFQATT, SNEGSKA (reference sequence). V was clipped by 4 bases and J by 2 bases; unmatched bases: 2.

In this sample, this clonotype turned up a few times. The chain couples TRBV20-1 to TRBJ1-2; no reliable D call. Germline V gene sequence: CDR1 DFQATT, CDR2 SNEGSKA (reference sequence). The CDR3 spans 13 residues. V lost 3 bases and J 10 bases, leaving 18 bases between the germline ends. CDR3 in amino acids: CSASPDQSSTYTF. The CDR3 bases are TGCAGTGCTAGCCCCGATCAGTCCTCTACCTACACCTTC.

V usage is TRBV5-1 and J usage is TRBJ2-3; possibly TRBD2 for D (5 bases). Trimming took 5 bases from V and 1 from J, leaving 11 bases between them. The V gene's germline CDR1 is SGHRS and CDR2 YFSETQ. The CDR3 is made up of 14 amino acids. The CDR3 sequence is CASSTREGTDTQYF. For the CDR3, the DNA is TGCGCCAGCAGTACTAGAGAGGGCACAGATACGCAGTATTTT.

This clonotype appeared many times. The chain joins TRBV6-1 to TRBJ2-7; 11 nucleotides line up with TRBD2. The V gene's germline CDR1 is MNHNS and CDR2 SASEGT. There are 13 residues in the CDR3. The V gene end was trimmed by 5 bases and the J gene end by 10 bases; junction bases not matched to a gene: 7. CDR3 bases: TGTGCCAGCAGTACCCCGGGACTAGCGGATCAGTACTTC. Protein product: CASSTPGLADQYF.

There are many counts of this clonotype. The CDR3 sequence is CASSQVLGARPINEQFF. For the CDR3, the DNA is TGTGCCAGCAGCCAGGTCCTGGGGGCACGGCCCATCAATGAGCAGTTCTTC. This rearrangement joins TRBV14 to TRBJ2-1; TRBD1 is a possible D gene (6 bases). Trimming stripped 3 bases from V and 6 bases from J, with 21 bases between. Per the germline V gene, CDR1 is SGHDN and CDR2 is FVKESK. CDR3 length: 17 residues.

This clonotype was detected a few times. V and J are TRBV29-1 and TRBJ1-1, with TRBD1 as a possible D gene (5 bases). The CDR3 extends over 13 amino acids. With 7 bases removed from V and 4 bases from J, the gap between germline ends came to 16 bases. Per germline, CDR1 SQVTM and CDR2 ANQGSEA. DNA for the CDR3: TGCAGCGCCCACCGGGGACCGAGCACTGAAGCTTTCTTT. This sequence encodes CSAHRGPSTEAFF.

As for this clonotype: One end of the junction varies from germline; a read error may be responsible. The V gene is TRBV25-1, the J gene TRBJ2-2, with D perhaps TRBD2 (6 bases). The germline V gene has CDR1 MGHDK and CDR2 SYGVNS. The CDR3 length is 16 residues. CDR3 DNA: TGTGTCAGCAGTGAATCGGTGGGAGGTGGCACCGGGGAGCTGTTTTTT. Amino acid sequence: CVSSESVGGGTGELFF. Drawing the rest from reference TRBV25-1 and TRBJ2-2, the complete variable domain is EADIYQTPRYLVIGTGKKITLECSQTMGHDKMYWYQQDPGMELHLIHYSYGVNSTEKGDLSSESTVSRIRTEHFPLTLESARPSHTSQYLCVSSESVGGGTGELFFGEGSRLTVL.

The J gene is TRBJ2-5, the V gene TRBV21-1; the D call in the table, TRBD1, was not verified against the DNA. TRBV21-1 is annotated as a pseudogene. The CDR3 runs to 15 residues. In nucleotides, the CDR3 is TGTGCCAGCAGCACCCGGGACAGGGGGCTGGAGACCCAGTACTTC. Its protein is CASSTRDRGLETQYF.

This clonotype has only a few counts. The chain has TRBV5-6 and TRBJ2-1; D is possibly TRBD2 (5 bases). CDR1 is SGHDT, CDR2 YYEEEE, per germline. Trimming took off 3 bases at V and 6 bases at J, with 16 bases between the two ends. This CDR3 has 15 residues. The CDR3 is CASSWLGSGGNEQFF. The CDR3 DNA sequence: TGTGCCAGCAGCTGGCTCGGGTCCGGAGGCAATGAGCAGTTCTTC.

This clonotype was seen a few times. The chain links TRBV7-8 to TRBJ2-5; 11 nucleotides match TRBD1. V lost 2 bases to trimming and J lost 5 bases; unmatched junction nucleotides: 10. Germline V gene data show CDR1 as SGHVS and CDR2 as FQNEAQ. The CDR3 covers 17 residues. The CDR3 DNA reads TGTGCCAGCAGCTTACGGACATGGACAGGGGGCTTGGAGACCCAGTACTTC. It encodes CASSLRTWTGGLETQYF.

J is TRBJ2-7 and V is TRBV14; D not certain. Germline-derived CDR1 and CDR2 are SGHDN and FVKESK. The CDR3 totals 14 residues. The V end was cut by 0 bases, the J end by 3 bases, with 9 bases between. CDR3 residues: CASSQDDGYYEQYF. For the CDR3, the DNA is TGTGCCAGCAGCCAAGATGACGGATACTACGAGCAGTACTTC.

This clonotype was observed at least ten times. V is TRBV6-5 and J is TRBJ1-4; no clear D gene. The germline CDR1 and CDR2 sequences are MNHEY and SVGAGI. This CDR3 contains 14 residues. The V end was cut by 5 bases, the J end by 8 bases, with 15 bases between. The CDR3 loop is CASSLQSSREKLFF. The CDR3, as DNA: TGTGCCAGCAGTCTACAATCGTCTAGGGAAAAACTGTTTTTT.

This clonotype was seen many times. The chain is built from TRBV7-2 and TRBJ2-7, with D perhaps matching TRBD2 (6 bases). Germline V gives CDR1 SGHTA, CDR2 FQGNSA. The V gene lost 1 base and the J gene lost 7 bases, with 11 bases spanning the gap. The CDR3 is 13 residues long. This CDR3 reads CASSLGVLAEQYF. The DNA of the CDR3 is TGTGCCAGCAGCTTAGGGGTTCTAGCGGAGCAGTACTTC.

Ten or more counts support this clonotype. The chain combines TRBV7-3 with TRBJ2-1; D perhaps matches TRBD2 (6 bases). Trimming cost V 5 bases and J 5 bases, with 16 bases left between them. CDR1 is SGHTA and CDR2 is FQGTGA in the germline V gene. This CDR3 region has 15 residues. The CDR3 loop is CASSRGLNRNNEQFF. Written as DNA, the CDR3 is TGTGCCAGCAGCCGAGGACTAAACCGAAACAATGAGCAGTTCTTC.

This clonotype was seen ten or more times. V is TRBV20-1 and J is TRBJ1-1; D may be TRBD1 (5 bases). This CDR3 has 14 residues. Germline lookup yields CDR1 DFQATT and CDR2 SNEGSKA (reference sequence). Trimming shortened V by 0 bases and J by 3 bases, and 11 bases separated the two germline ends. CDR3 sequence reads: CSARDPRAYTEAFF. CDR3 DNA sequence: TGCAGTGCTAGAGATCCCAGGGCTTACACTGAAGCTTTCTTT.

This clonotype was seen at least ten times. The chain combines TRBV7-9 with TRBJ2-5; 10 bases align to TRBD1. Unmatched junction bases numbered 16, after V lost 2 bases and J lost 10 bases. The germline CDR1 and CDR2 sequences are SEHNR and FQNEAQ (reference sequence). The CDR3 length is 17 residues. The CDR3 DNA sequence: TGTGCCAGCAGCTTACGAGGGACCGGGACAGGGGTGAACGGCCAGTACTTC. It yields the protein CASSLRGTGTGVNGQYF.